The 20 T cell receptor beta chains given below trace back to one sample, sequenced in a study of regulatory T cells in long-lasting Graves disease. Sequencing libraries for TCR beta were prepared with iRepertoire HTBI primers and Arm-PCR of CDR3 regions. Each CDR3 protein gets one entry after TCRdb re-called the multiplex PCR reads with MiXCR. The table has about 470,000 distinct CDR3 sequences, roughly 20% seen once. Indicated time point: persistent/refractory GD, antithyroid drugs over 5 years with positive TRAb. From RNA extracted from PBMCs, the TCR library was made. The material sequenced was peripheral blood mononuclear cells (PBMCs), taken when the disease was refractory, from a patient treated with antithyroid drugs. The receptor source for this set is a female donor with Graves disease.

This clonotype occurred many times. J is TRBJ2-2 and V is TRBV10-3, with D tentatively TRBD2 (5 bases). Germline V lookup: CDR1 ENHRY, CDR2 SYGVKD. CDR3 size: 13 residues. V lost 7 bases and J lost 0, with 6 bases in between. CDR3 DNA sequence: TGTGCCATCACCGGGACGAACACCGGGGAGCTGTTTTTT. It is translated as CAITGTNTGELFF.

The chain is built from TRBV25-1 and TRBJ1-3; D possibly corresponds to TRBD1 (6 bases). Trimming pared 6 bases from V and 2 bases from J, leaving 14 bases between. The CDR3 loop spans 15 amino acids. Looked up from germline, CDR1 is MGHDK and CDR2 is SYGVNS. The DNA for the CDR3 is TGTGCCAGCAGCTACCCAGGGGAGCCTGGAAACACCATATATTTT. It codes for CASSYPGEPGNTIYF.

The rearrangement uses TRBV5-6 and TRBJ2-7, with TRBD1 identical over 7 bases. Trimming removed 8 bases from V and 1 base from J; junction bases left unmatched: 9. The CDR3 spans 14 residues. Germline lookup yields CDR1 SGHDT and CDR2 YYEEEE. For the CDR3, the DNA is TGTGCCAGTAAGCCGGGACAGAGATCCTACGAGCAGTACTTC. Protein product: CASKPGQRSYEQYF.

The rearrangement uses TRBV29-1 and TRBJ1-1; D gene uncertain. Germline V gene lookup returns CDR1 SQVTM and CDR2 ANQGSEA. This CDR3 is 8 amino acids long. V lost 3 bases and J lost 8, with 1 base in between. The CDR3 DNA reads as TGCAGCGTTGACGAAGCTTTCTTT. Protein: CSVDEAFF.

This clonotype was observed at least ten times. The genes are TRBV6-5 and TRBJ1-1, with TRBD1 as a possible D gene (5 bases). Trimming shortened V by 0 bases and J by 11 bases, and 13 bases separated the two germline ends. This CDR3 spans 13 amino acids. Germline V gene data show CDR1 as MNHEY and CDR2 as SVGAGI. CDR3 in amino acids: CASSYSGLRDAFF. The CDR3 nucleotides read TGTGCCAGCAGTTACTCAGGCCTCAGGGATGCTTTCTTT.

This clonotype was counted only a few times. The chain's CDR3 is CASSQEPGRARFYEQYF. As DNA, the CDR3 is TGTGCCAGCAGCCAAGAACCCGGGAGGGCCAGGTTTTACGAGCAGTACTTC. V is TRBV14 and J is TRBJ2-7; 8 bases are shared with TRBD2. V shed 0 bases and J 4 bases; nucleotides not matched to a gene: 11. The CDR3 loop spans 17 amino acids. Germline CDR1 reads SGHDN; CDR2 reads FVKESK.

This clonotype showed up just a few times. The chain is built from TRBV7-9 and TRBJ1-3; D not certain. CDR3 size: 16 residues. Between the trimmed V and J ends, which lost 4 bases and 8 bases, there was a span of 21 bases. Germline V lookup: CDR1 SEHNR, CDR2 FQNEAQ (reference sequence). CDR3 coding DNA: TGTGCCAGCAGCTCCCCCCTCAGTCACGGCGTTGACACCATATATTTT. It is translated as CASSSPLSHGVDTIYF.

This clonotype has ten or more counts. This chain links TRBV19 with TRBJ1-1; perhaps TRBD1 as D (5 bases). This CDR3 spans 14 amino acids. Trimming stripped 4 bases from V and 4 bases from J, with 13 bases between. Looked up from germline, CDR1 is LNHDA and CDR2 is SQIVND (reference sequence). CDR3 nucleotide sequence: TGTGCCAGTAGTACCGGCGGGGGGAGCACTGAAGCTTTCTTT. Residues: CASSTGGGSTEAFF.

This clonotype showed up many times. In DNA form, the CDR3 reads TGTGCCAGCAGTTACCCCACTGGACAGGGGCAGCCCCAGCATTTT. Its protein is CASSYPTGQGQPQHF. This chain uses TRBV6-5 with TRBJ1-5; 9 nucleotides agree with TRBD1. This CDR3 comprises 15 residues. V gave up 2 bases and J gave up 7 bases; unmatched junction bases: 6. CDR1 is MNHEY and CDR2 is SVGAGI in the germline V gene.

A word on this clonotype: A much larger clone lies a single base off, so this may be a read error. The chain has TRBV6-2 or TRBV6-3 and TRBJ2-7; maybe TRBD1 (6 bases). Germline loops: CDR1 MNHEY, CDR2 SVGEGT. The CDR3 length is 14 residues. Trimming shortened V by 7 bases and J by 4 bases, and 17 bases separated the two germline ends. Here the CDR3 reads CASKKGHLRYEQYF. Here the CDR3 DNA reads TGTGCCAGCAAAAAGGGACACCTGAGGTACGAGCAGTACTTC.

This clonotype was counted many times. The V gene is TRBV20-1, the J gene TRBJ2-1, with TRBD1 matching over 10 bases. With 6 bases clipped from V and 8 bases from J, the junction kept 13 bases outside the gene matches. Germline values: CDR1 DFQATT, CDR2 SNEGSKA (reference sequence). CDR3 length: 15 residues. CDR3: CSALDRGRIRDEQFF. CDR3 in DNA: TGCAGTGCCCTAGACAGGGGGCGAATTAGGGATGAGCAGTTCTTC.

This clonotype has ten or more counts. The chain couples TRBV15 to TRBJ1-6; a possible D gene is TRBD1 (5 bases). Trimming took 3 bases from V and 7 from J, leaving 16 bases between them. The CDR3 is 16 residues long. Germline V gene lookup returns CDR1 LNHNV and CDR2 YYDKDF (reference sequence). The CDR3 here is CATSRTLTGPNSPLHF. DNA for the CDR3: TGTGCCACCAGCAGGACCCTGACGGGGCCCAATTCACCCCTCCACTTT.

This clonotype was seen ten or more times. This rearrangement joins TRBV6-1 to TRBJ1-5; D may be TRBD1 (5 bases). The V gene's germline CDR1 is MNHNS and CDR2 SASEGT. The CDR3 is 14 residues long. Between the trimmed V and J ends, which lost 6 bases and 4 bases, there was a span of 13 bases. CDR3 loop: CASRAGTANQPQHF. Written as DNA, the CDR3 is TGTGCCAGCAGGGCCGGGACGGCAAATCAGCCCCAGCATTTT.

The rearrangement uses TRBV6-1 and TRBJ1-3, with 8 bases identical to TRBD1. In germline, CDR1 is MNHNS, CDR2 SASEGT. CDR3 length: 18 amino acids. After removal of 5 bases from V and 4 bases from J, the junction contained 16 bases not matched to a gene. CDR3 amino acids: CASSPQGGQELSGNTIYF. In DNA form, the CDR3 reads TGTGCCAGCAGTCCTCAGGGGGGACAGGAGTTGTCCGGAAACACCATATATTTT.

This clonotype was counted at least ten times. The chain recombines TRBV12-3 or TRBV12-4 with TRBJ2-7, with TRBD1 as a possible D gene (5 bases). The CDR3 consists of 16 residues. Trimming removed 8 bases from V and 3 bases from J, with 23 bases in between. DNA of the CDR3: TGTGCCAGCTCTAGGGGAAGTTCCCTGACTCACTACGAGCAGTACTTC. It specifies CASSRGSSLTHYEQYF.

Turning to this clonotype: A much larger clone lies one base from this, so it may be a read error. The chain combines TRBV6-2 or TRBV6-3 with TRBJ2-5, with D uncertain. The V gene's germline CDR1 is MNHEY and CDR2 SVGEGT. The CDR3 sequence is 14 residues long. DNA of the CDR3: TGTGCCAGCGGTTACTCGCCATTCAAAGAGACCCAGTACTTC. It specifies CASGYSPFKETQYF.

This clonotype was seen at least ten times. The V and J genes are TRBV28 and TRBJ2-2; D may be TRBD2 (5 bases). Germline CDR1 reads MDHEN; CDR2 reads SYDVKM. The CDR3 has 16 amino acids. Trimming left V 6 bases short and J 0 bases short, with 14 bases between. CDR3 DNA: TGTGCCAGCAGACAGACCGGGAAAACGAACACCGGGGAGCTGTTTTTT. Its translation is CASRQTGKTNTGELFF.

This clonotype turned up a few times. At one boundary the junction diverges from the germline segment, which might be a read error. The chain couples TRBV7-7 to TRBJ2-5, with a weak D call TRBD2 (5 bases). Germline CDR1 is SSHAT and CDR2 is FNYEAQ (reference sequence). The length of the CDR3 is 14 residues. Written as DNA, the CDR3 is TGTGCTAGCAGCTTAGTGGTTGAGGGAGAGACCCAGTACTTC. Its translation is CASSLVVEGETQYF.

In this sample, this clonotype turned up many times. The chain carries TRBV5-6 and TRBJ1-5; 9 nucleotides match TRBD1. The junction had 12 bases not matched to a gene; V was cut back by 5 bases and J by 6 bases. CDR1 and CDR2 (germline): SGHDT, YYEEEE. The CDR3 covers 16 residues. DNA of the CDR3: TGTGCCAGCAGTCCCCCCGGGACAGGGCTATCTCAGCCCCAGCATTTT. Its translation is CASSPPGTGLSQPQHF. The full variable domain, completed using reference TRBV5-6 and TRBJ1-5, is DAGVTQSPTHLIKTRGQQVTLRCSPKSGHDTVSWYQQALGQGPQFIFQYYEEEERQRGNFPDRFSGHQFPNYSSELNVNALLLGDSALYLCASSPPGTGLSQPQHFGDGTRLSIL.

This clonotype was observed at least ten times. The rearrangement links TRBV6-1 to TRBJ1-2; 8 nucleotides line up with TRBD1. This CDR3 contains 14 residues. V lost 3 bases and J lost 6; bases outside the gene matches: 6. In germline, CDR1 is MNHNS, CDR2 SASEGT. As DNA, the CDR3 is TGTGCCAGCAGTGATTACAGGGGGAGGGATGGCTACACCTTC. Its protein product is CASSDYRGRDGYTF.